This T cell receptor beta chain was sequenced during a study of control samples from healthy donors and cancer patients. This table comes from immunoSEQ multiplex PCR, and its TCRdb copy is limited to in-frame clones, with some not included. The repertoire holds 390,000 or so clones, 80% to 95% seen once, with 5.5% to 8% in the top ten. The CDR3 is 17 amino acids. The germline gives CDR1 ENHRY, CDR2 SYGVKD. The trim removed 0 bases at V and 0 bases at J, leaving 7 bases unmatched. This clone has a handful of counts. The J gene is TRBJ1-1, the V gene TRBV10-3; 7 bases align to TRBD1. The sequenced sample was PBMCs. This TCR was recovered from a man aged 35 to 55 with head and neck cancer. CDR3 region: CAISESGQTAMNTEAFF. The CDR3 nucleotides are TGTGCCATCAGTGAGTCGGGACAGACCGCTATGAACACTGAAGCTTTCTTT.